This T cell receptor beta chain was sequenced for a study of blood T cell repertoires in COVID-19. Study summary: The study drew acute and convalescent COVID-19 samples from the United States, Italy and Spain. From T cells, B-cell-depleted T cells, or PBMCs came the material, which was cDNA or gDNA.

This clone was detected only once. CDR3 length: 15 residues. Per the germline V gene, CDR1 is SQVTM and CDR2 is ANQGSEA. V trimming: 7 bases; J trimming: 1 base; junction bases outside the gene matches: 7. Methods used by the authors: Amplification of reference gene primers provided the estimated nucleated cell counts. This table comes from immunoSEQ multiplex PCR, and its TCRdb copy is limited to in-frame clones, with some not included. V, J and clone size derive from that table, while D and trimming were established from the DNA sequence. Here the sample spans some 250,000 clones, 88% being singletons.

The chain uses TRBV29-1 and TRBJ1-1; 12 nucleotides align to TRBD1. Sequencing was performed on peripheral blood. This sequence originates from a woman aged 35 to 49 who had recovered from COVID-19. DNA for the CDR3: TGCAGCGCCCCCGGGACAGGGGGCCCGAACACTGAAGCTTTCTTT. This gives the protein CSAPGTGGPNTEAFF.